These T cell receptor beta chains were read from a single sample in a study of CD8+ T cells in alopecia areata. Generated by immunoSEQ multiplex PCR, the TCRdb table keeps only in-frame clones and is missing some. The data hold approximately 210,000 clones, with 60% observed a single time. Sequenced material: CD4+ T cells sorted from blood, taken at week 4, from a patient treated with tofacitinib. These receptors were collected from a human donor with alopecia areata. The CDR3 runs from the conserved cysteine through the conserved F or W. The order of the fields is D gene, V gene, clone size, J gene, CDR3 DNA, CDR3 protein. A D gene is named only where the DNA matches it firmly. Not every row has a clone size; where given, it reads once, few, many or a size class.

>-|TRBV10-3|-|TRBJ1-2
TGTGCCATCAGTGATGCCAAAAAGGGGGATCCGAACTATGGCTACACCTTC
CAISDAKKGDPNYGYTF
>-|TRBV4-1|-|TRBJ1-6
TGCGCCAGCAGCCAAGGCAGGGGCCGAAATTCACCCCTCCACTTT
CASSQGRGRNSPLHF
>-|TRBV14|few|TRBJ1-1
TGTGCCAGCAGCCAAGTACTGCCCACATCGAACACTGAAGCTTTCTTT
CASSQVLPTSNTEAFF
>-|TRBV30|-|TRBJ1-1
TGTGCCTGGAGTGTAACAACTTTTCAAGCTTTCTTT
CAWSVTTFQAFF
>TRBD1|TRBV10-3|-|TRBJ2-7
TGTGCCACGTTGCCGGGACAGGGGGCCTACGAGCAGTACTTC
CATLPGQGAYEQYF
>TRBD1|TRBV5-8|-|TRBJ2-7
TGTGCCAGCAGCTTCACGACAGGGGTCCTCGACTTCTCCTACGAGCAGTACTTC
CASSFTTGVLDFSYEQYF
>-|TRBV7-2|few|TRBJ2-5
TGTGCCAGCAGCTTAGAACCGGGAGAGACCCAGTACTTC
CASSLEPGETQYF
>-|TRBV4-2|once|TRBJ1-5
TGTGCCAGCAGCCAAGGTATTAGGGGGAATCAGCCCCAGCATTTT
CASSQGIRGNQPQHF
>TRBD2|TRBV4-1|-|TRBJ2-5
TGCGCCAGCAGTATTAGCGGGGGGGCTAAAGAGACCCAGTACTTC
CASSISGGAKETQYF
>-|TRBV28|-|TRBJ2-7
TGTGCCAGCAGCCTATCTGGACGGTCTGAGGGGCAGTACTTC
CASSLSGRSEGQYF
>-|TRBV5-1|-|TRBJ1-1
TGCGCCAGCAGCTTGACAGGGAACACTGAAGCTTTCTTT
CASSLTGNTEAFF
>TRBD1|TRBV29-1|-|TRBJ1-5
TGCAGCGCCGACACCGGGACAGGGGGCAATCAGCCCCAGCATTTT
CSADTGTGGNQPQHF
>-|TRBV6-5|-|TRBJ1-1
TGTGCCAGCAGTTATGCGAAGGGGACGGTGAACACTGAAGCTTTCTTT
CASSYAKGTVNTEAFF
>-|TRBV7-2|-|TRBJ2-5
TGTGCCAGCAGCCACACGGGACGCCATACGAGGCAAGAGACCCAGTACTTC
CASSHTGRHTRQETQYF
>-|TRBV25-1|-|TRBJ2-5
TGTGCCAGCAGTGATTACGGGCCCCAAGAGACCCAGTACTTC
CASSDYGPQETQYF
>-|TRBV19|few|TRBJ1-1
TGTGCCAGTCAGTATAGCTCGGGGATGACTGAAGCTTTCTTT
CASQYSSGMTEAFF
>-|TRBV28|few|TRBJ2-7
TGTGCCAGCAGTTTAGTGACGGGCAGAATTCCCTACGAGCAGTACTTC
CASSLVTGRIPYEQYF
>-|TRBV9|-|TRBJ1-2
TGTGCCAGCAGCCCTCAAGCGTACGCGGCGACCTATGGCTACACCTTC
CASSPQAYAATYGYTF
>-|TRBV30|-|TRBJ2-3
TGTGCCTGGAGTGTACGTGGCACAGATACGCAGTATTTT
CAWSVRGTDTQYF
>TRBD2|TRBV29-1|few|TRBJ2-5
TGCAGCGTCGGGAGGGTCCTAGAGGCGACCCAGTACTTC
CSVGRVLEATQYF
>TRBD1|TRBV5-4|-|TRBJ1-4
TGTGCCAGCAGCTTGCCGGGACAGAATAATGAAAAACTGTTTTTT
CASSLPGQNNEKLFF
>-|TRBV5-6|-|TRBJ2-5
TGTGCCAGCACTGGTGCAGGAAAGGGAAGGAAGACCCAGTACTTC
CASTGAGKGRKTQYF
>-|TRBV2|-|TRBJ2-3
TGTGCCAGCATTCGGGCCACAGATACGCAGTATTTT
CASIRATDTQYF
>-|TRBV29-1|few|TRBJ2-3
TGCAGCGTGGACACCGGACGAGATACGCAGTATTTT
CSVDTGRDTQYF
>-|TRBV7-9|-|TRBJ2-5
TGTGCCAGCAGCCCACCCCGTGTAGGGAGGGAGACCCAGTACTTC
CASSPPRVGRETQYF
>-|TRBV30|-|TRBJ1-5
TGTGCCTGGAGTGTACCAGGAGGGGACCATCAGCCCCAGCATTTT
CAWSVPGGDHQPQHF
>TRBD1|TRBV18|-|TRBJ2-7
TGTGCCAGCTCACCGGGACAGGGAAGCCCCGAGCAGTACTTC
CASSPGQGSPEQYF
>-|TRBV7-9|-|TRBJ2-3
TGTGCCAGCAGCTTAGCGGGGGGTACAGATACGCAGTATTTT
CASSLAGGTDTQYF
>-|TRBV2|-|TRBJ1-2
TGTGCCAGCAGTGTTGGGCTACGCTATGGCTACACCTTC
CASSVGLRYGYTF
>-|TRBV4-3|few|TRBJ1-2
TGCGCCAGCAGCCTCTCGGAGGGGGACTATGGCTACACCTTC
CASSLSEGDYGYTF
>-|TRBV20-1|-|TRBJ1-1
TGCAGTGCTAGGACCCGTTGGGAAGCTTTCTTT
CSARTRWEAFF
>-|TRBV15|once|TRBJ2-3
TGTGCCACCAGCATAGACGTCGGGCATACGCAGTATTTT
CATSIDVGHTQYF
>TRBD1|TRBV10-3|few|TRBJ2-7
TGTGCCATCAGTGAAGGACAGGGAGGAGGCTACGAGCAGTACTTC
CAISEGQGGGYEQYF
>-|TRBV5-1|-|TRBJ2-5
TGCGCCAGCAGCTTGGGACAGGCGAAAGAGACCCAGTACTTC
CASSLGQAKETQYF
>-|TRBV6-1|-|TRBJ2-5
TGTGCCAGCAGTGACACTCTCGGAGGGGAGACCCAGTACTTC
CASSDTLGGETQYF
>TRBD1|TRBV14|few|TRBJ1-5
TGTGCCAGCAGCCTCGGGACAGGGAGCAATCAGCCCCAGCATTTT
CASSLGTGSNQPQHF
>-|TRBV5-1|-|TRBJ1-6
TGCGCCAGCAGCTTGGGGGGTGAGGCTTCACCCCTCCACTTT
CASSLGGEASPLHF
>TRBD1|TRBV5-4|once|TRBJ1-1
TGTGCCAGCAGTATGGACAGGGACACTGAAGCTTTCTTT
CASSMDRDTEAFF
>TRBD1|TRBV28|few|TRBJ2-2
TGTGCCAGCATCGAGGGGGCAGACACCGGGGAGCTGTTTTTT
CASIEGADTGELFF
>TRBD1|TRBV29-1|few|TRBJ2-1
TGCAGCGTTGACGCGGGGACAGGGTACAATGAGCAGTTCTTC
CSVDAGTGYNEQFF
>-|TRBV6-1|-|TRBJ2-7
TGTGCCAGCAGTGAAGCTTTAACAGGAGATCACTACGAGCAGTACTTC
CASSEALTGDHYEQYF